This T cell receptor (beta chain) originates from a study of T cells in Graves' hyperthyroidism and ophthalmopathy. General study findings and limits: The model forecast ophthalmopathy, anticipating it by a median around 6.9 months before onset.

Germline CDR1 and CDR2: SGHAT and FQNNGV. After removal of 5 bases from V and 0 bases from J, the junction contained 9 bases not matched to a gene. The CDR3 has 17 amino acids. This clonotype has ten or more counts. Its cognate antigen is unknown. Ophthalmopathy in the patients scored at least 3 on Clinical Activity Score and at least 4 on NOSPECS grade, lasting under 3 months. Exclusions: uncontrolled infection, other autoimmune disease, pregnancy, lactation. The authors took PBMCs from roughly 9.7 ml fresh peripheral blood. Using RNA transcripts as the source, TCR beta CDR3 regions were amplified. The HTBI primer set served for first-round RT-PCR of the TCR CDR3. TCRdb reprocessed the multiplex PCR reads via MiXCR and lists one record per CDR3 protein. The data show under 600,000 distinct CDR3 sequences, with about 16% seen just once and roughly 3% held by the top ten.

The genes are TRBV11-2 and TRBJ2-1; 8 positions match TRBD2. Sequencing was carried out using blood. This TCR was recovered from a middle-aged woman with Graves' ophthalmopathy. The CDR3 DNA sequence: TGTGCCAGCAGCCCGTGGACTAGCCAAAGCTCCTACAATGAGCAGTTCTTC. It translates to CASSPWTSQSSYNEQFF.